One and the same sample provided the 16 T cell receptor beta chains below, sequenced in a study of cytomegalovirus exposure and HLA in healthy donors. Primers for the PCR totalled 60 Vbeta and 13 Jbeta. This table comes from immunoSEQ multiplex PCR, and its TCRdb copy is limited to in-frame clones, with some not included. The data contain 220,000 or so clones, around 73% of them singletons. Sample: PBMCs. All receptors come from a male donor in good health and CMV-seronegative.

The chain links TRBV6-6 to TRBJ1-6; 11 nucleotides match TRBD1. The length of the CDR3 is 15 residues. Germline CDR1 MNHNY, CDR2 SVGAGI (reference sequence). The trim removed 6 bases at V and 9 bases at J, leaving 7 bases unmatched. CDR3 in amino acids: CASSFGQGAGSPLHF. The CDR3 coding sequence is TGTGCCAGCAGCTTCGGACAGGGGGCCGGTTCACCCCTCCACTTT.

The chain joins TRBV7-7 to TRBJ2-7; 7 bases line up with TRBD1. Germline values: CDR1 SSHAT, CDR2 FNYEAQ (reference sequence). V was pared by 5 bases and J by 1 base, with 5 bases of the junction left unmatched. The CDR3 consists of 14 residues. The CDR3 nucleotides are TGTGCCAGCAGCATCGGGACAGCTTCCTACGAGCAGTACTTC. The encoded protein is CASSIGTASYEQYF.

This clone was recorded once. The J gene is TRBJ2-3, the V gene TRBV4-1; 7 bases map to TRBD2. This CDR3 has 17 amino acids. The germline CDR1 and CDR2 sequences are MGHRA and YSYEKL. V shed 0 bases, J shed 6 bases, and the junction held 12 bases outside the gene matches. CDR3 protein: CASSQDHRAGVADTQYF. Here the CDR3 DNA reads TGCGCCAGCAGCCAAGATCATAGGGCGGGAGTAGCGGATACGCAGTATTTT.

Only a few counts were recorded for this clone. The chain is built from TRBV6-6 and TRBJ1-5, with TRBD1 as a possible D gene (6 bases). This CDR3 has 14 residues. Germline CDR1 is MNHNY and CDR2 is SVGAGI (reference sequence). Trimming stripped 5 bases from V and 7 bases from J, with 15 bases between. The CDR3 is CASSNQGSRQPQHF. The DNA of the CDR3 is TGTGCCAGCAGTAATCAGGGGAGTCGCCAGCCCCAGCATTTT.

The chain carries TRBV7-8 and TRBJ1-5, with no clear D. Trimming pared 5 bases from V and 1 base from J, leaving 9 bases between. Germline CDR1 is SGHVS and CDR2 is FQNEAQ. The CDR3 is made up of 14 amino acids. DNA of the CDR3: TGTGCCAGCAGCCGGGAGGGAAGCAATCAGCCCCAGCATTTT. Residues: CASSREGSNQPQHF.

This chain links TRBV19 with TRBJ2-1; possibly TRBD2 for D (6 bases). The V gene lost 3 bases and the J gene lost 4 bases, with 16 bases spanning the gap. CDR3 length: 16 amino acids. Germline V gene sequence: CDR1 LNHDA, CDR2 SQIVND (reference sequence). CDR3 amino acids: CASSIGRQRVYNEQFF. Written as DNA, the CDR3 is TGTGCCAGTAGTATTGGGCGCCAGCGGGTTTACAATGAGCAGTTCTTC.

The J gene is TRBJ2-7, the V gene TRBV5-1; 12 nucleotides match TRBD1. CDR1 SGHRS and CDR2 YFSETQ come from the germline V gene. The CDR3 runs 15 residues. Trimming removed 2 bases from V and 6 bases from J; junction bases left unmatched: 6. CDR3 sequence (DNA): TGCGCCAGCAGCTTCGCCGGGACAGGGGGCGTCGAGCAGTACTTC. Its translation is CASSFAGTGGVEQYF.

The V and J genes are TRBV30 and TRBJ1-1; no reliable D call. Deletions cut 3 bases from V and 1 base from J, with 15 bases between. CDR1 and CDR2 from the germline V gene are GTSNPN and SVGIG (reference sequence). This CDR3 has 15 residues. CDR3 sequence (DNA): TGTGCCTGGAGCCCTCTTCGGGTAGGGAACACTGAAGCTTTCTTT. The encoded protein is CAWSPLRVGNTEAFF.

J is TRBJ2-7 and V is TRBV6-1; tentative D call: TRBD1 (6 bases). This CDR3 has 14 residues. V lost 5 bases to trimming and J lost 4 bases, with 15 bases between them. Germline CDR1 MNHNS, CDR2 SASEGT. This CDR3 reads CASSSQGGRYEQYF. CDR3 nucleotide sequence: TGTGCCAGCAGTTCTCAAGGGGGTAGGTACGAGCAGTACTTC.

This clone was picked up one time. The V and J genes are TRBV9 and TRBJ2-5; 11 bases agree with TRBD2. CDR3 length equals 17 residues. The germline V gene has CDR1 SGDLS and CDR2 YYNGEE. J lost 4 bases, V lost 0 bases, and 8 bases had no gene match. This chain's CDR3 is CASSVEAGLAGGETQYF. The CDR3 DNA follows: TGTGCCAGCAGCGTAGAAGCGGGGCTAGCGGGAGGAGAGACCCAGTACTTC.

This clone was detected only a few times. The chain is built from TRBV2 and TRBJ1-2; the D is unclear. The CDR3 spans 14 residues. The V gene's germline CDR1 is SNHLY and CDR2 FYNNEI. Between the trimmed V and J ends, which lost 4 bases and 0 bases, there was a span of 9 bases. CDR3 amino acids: CASSVESTNYGYTF. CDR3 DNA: TGTGCCAGCAGTGTGGAGAGTACTAACTATGGCTACACCTTC.

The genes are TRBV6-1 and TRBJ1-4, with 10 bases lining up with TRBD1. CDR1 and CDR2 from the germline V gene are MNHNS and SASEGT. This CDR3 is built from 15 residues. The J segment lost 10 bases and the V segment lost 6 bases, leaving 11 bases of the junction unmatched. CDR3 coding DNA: TGTGCCAGCAGGACCGGACAGGGGGTCGGCGGAAAACTGTTTTTT. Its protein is CASRTGQGVGGKLFF.

CDR3 sequence reads: CAIKRNTEAFF. The CDR3 DNA is TGTGCCATAAAGCGGAACACTGAAGCTTTCTTT. V gene TRBV19 combines with J gene TRBJ1-1, with no clear D. There are 11 residues in the CDR3. Germline V gene lookup returns CDR1 LNHDA and CDR2 SQIVND (reference sequence). The V gene lost 10 bases and the J gene lost 1 base, with 7 bases spanning the gap.

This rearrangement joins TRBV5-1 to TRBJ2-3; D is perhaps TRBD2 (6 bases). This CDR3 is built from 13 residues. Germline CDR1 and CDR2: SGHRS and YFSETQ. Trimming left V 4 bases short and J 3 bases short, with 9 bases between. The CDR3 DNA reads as TGCGCCAGCAGCGCGGGATCAACAGATACGCAGTATTTT. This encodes CASSAGSTDTQYF.

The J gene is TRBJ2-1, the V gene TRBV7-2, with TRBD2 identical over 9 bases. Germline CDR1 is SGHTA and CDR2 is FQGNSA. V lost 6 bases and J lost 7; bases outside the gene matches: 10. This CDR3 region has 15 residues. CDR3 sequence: CASRWKAGGSNEQFF. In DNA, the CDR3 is TGTGCCAGCAGATGGAAGGCGGGAGGGAGTAATGAGCAGTTCTTC.

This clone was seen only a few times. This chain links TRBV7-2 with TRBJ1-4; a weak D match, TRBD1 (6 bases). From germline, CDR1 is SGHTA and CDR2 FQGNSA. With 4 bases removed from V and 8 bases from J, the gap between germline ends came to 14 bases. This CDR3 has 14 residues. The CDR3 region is CASSSNRVKEKLFF. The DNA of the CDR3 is TGTGCCAGCAGCTCCAACAGGGTGAAGGAAAAACTGTTTTTT.